This T cell receptor (beta chain) was sequenced in a study of T cells in Graves' hyperthyroidism and ophthalmopathy. This clonotype was observed many times. TCR beta CDR3 regions were amplified from RNA. HTBI primers were employed in a first-round RT-PCR of the TCR CDR3. MiXCR, run by TCRdb on the multiplex PCR reads, gives a single entry per CDR3 protein. Among approximately 510,000 distinct CDR3 sequences listed, 20% were seen once. Clinical symptoms, serum thyroxine and TRAb, thyroid ultrasound and orbital computed tomography together formed the diagnostic basis. PBMCs were derived from about 9.1 ml fresh peripheral blood. Trimming cost V 1 base and J 6 bases; bases outside gene matches: 11. Germline V gene lookup returns CDR1 MNHNS and CDR2 SASEGT. This CDR3 is 17 amino acids long.

The V call is TRBV6-1, the J call TRBJ2-2; 7 bases are a match to TRBD1. The sequenced material came from blood. This clonotype originated in a man aged 18 to 30 with Graves' hyperthyroidism. The CDR3 DNA sequence: TGTGCCAGCAGTGAAGTGCCCGGGACAGCCTTCCCCGGGGAGCTGTTTTTT. Translating gives CASSEVPGTAFPGELFF.